This T cell receptor (beta chain) derives from a study of blood T cell repertoires in COVID-19. Study context: The United States, Italy and Spain provided the acute and convalescent COVID-19 samples. In each case, the material was cDNA or gDNA derived from T cells, B-cell-depleted T cells, or PBMCs.

In the study's own analysis: Amplifying reference gene primers gave estimates of nucleated cell counts. Using immunoSEQ multiplex PCR, the repertoire was profiled, and TCRdb retains in-frame clones only, with some absent. V and J calls and clone size are copied from that table; D and trimming were computed from the DNA. The sample contains some 200,000 clones, around 84% of which appear only once. Germline lookup yields CDR1 SNHLY and CDR2 FYNNEI. The ends were cut back, 3 bases at V and 2 bases at J, with 14 bases in the middle. The CDR3 has 15 amino acids. This clonotype originated in a man over 45 who had recovered from COVID-19. The specimen sequenced was peripheral blood. The gene calls are TRBV2 and TRBJ2-7; D perhaps matches TRBD1 (7 bases). CDR3 nucleotide sequence: TGTGCCAGCAGTGAGGGGCGGGACAGCACCTACGAGCAGTACTTC. Translating it yields CASSEGRDSTYEQYF.